Below are 17 T cell receptor beta chains sequenced from a single sample in a study of shared clonotypes between healthy human individuals. Generated by immunoSEQ multiplex PCR, the TCRdb table keeps only in-frame clones and is missing some. The table lists hundreds of thousands of clones, 96% of them singletons, with about 0.12% in the top ten. Naive CD8 populations comprised CD45RO-negative cells positively selected for CCR7, excluding terminally differentiated effector memory CD45RA+ cells. The sequenced sample was naive CD8+ T cells sorted from blood. All receptors come from a woman younger than 45 in good health.

CDR3 protein: CASSLLVRERGYTF. DNA of the CDR3: TGTGCCAGCAGCTTGTTGGTCAGGGAGCGGGGCTACACCTTC. The chain couples TRBV5-6 to TRBJ1-2; tentatively, D is TRBD1 (5 bases). The V and J ends lost 1 base and 8 bases respectively, with 15 bases between them. The CDR3 runs to 14 residues. From germline, CDR1 is SGHDT and CDR2 YYEEEE.

This clone was detected once. The chain recombines TRBV27 with TRBJ2-7; 7 bases align to TRBD2. Germline CDR1 is MNHEY and CDR2 is SMNVEV (reference sequence). Trimming cost V 2 bases and J 5 bases; bases outside gene matches: 12. The CDR3 contains 16 residues. The CDR3 DNA sequence: TGTGCCAGCAGTTTACTAGTGGCGGGAGTTCTGAACGAGCAGTACTTC. This gives the protein CASSLLVAGVLNEQYF.

This clone came up once. This rearrangement joins TRBV19 to TRBJ2-3, with TRBD1 matching over 9 bases. Losses at the gene ends were 5 bases for V and 1 base for J; bases not matched to a gene: 4. Germline CDR1 and CDR2: LNHDA and SQIVND (reference sequence). This CDR3 comprises 15 residues. The CDR3 reads CASSGDRVGTDTQYF. The DNA for the CDR3 is TGTGCCAGTAGTGGGGACAGGGTGGGCACAGATACGCAGTATTTT.

The V gene is TRBV7-6, the J gene TRBJ2-1, with 7 bases that match TRBD1. Germline CDR1 and CDR2: SGHVS and FNYEAQ. Unmatched junction bases numbered 3, after V lost 4 bases and J lost 0 bases. The CDR3 covers 15 residues. The CDR3 nucleotides read TGTGCCAGCAGCTCCGGGACAGACTCCTACAATGAGCAGTTCTTC. Translating it yields CASSSGTDSYNEQFF. The complete variable domain, with remaining parts taken from reference TRBV7-6 and TRBJ2-1, reads GAGVSQSPRYKVTKRGQDVALRCDPISGHVSLYWYRQALGQGPEFLTYFNYEAQQDKSGLPNDRFSAERPEGSISTLTIQRTEQRDSAMYRCASSSGTDSYNEQFFGPGTRLTVL.

The V gene is TRBV7-9, the J gene TRBJ1-2; possible D gene TRBD1, 6 bases. Germline V gene lookup returns CDR1 SEHNR and CDR2 FQNEAQ (reference sequence). With 5 bases removed from V and 5 bases from J, the gap between germline ends came to 15 bases. The length of the CDR3 is 14 residues. The CDR3 DNA sequence: TGTGCCAGCAGCCATCCGGGGCAGGGGTATGGCTACACCTTC. This gives the protein CASSHPGQGYGYTF.

V and J are TRBV28 and TRBJ1-5; 8 bases map to TRBD1. From germline, CDR1 is MDHEN and CDR2 SYDVKM. V was pared by 5 bases and J by 7 bases, with 7 bases of the junction left unmatched. The CDR3 sequence is 14 residues long. CDR3 amino acids: CASSLTGDRQPQHF. In DNA, the CDR3 is TGTGCCAGCAGTCTGACAGGGGACCGCCAGCCCCAGCATTTT.

This chain connects TRBV12-5 to TRBJ2-7; the D is unclear. V lost 4 bases and J lost 0, with 7 bases in between. This CDR3 has 13 amino acids. Germline values: CDR1 LGHNT, CDR2 FRNRAP. The CDR3 protein is CASGYDISYEQYF. The CDR3 DNA reads TGTGCTAGTGGTTACGATATCTCCTACGAGCAGTACTTC.

J is TRBJ2-1 and V is TRBV7-2; maybe TRBD2 (5 bases). V was shortened by 2 bases and J by 7 bases, with 21 bases between the two germline ends. CDR3 size: 17 residues. Germline CDR1 and CDR2: SGHTA and FQGNSA. The CDR3 DNA sequence: TGTGCCAGCAGCTTACTAGCACCCTACAATACACGGAATGAGCAGTTCTTC. Translated: CASSLLAPYNTRNEQFF.

This chain joins TRBV28 and TRBJ1-2; possibly TRBD1 for D (6 bases). Germline V lookup: CDR1 MDHEN, CDR2 SYDVKM. The germline V and J ends were trimmed by 3 bases and 7 bases, with 18 bases remaining between them. This CDR3 comprises 15 residues. Here the CDR3 reads CASSFHMRGRGGYTF. CDR3 DNA sequence: TGTGCCAGCAGTTTTCATATGCGGGGGCGCGGTGGCTACACCTTC.

The J gene is TRBJ1-1, the V gene TRBV29-1; no definite D call. The CDR3 is made up of 16 amino acids. CDR1 and CDR2 (germline): SQVTM, ANQGSEA. The V gene lost 5 bases and the J gene lost 1 base, with 20 bases spanning the gap. CDR3 region: CSVIPEKGHSNTEAFF. The CDR3 bases are TGCAGCGTTATCCCAGAAAAAGGGCATTCGAACACTGAAGCTTTCTTT.

This clone has a single count. The J gene is TRBJ2-5, the V gene TRBV28; perhaps TRBD2 as D (6 bases). Germline values: CDR1 MDHEN, CDR2 SYDVKM. The CDR3 totals 14 residues. V shed 5 bases and J shed 0 bases, with 10 bases lying between them. The CDR3 DNA reads as TGTGCCAGCAGTCGCCGGGACTACCAAGAGACCCAGTACTTC. It translates to CASSRRDYQETQYF.

The genes are TRBV6-5 and TRBJ1-1; D unresolved. Germline V gives CDR1 MNHEY, CDR2 SVGAGI. The CDR3 has 16 residues. Trimming removed 0 bases from V and 1 base from J, with 12 bases in between. The DNA of the CDR3 is TGTGCCAGCAGTTACTCGGCAGGCCGTTGGAACACTGAAGCTTTCTTT. As protein: CASSYSAGRWNTEAFF.

Comments on this clone: An end of the junction does not agree with germline; a read error may underlie this. V usage is TRBV9 and J usage is TRBJ1-2; 7 bases map to TRBD1. This CDR3 is built from 15 residues. The germline gives CDR1 SGDLS, CDR2 YYNGEE. The CDR3 nucleotides read TGTGCCAGCAGCGGCCTCTATACAGGGGACTACGGCTACACCTTC. Protein product: CASSGLYTGDYGYTF. Full variable domain (rest looked up from reference TRBV9 and TRBJ1-2): DSGVTQTPKHLITATGQRVTLRCSPRSGDLSVYWYQQSLDQGLQFLIQYYNGEERAKGNILERFSAQQFPDLHSELNLSSLELGDSALYFCASSGLYTGDYGYTFGSGTRLTVV.

The J gene is TRBJ2-7, the V gene TRBV5-8; D may be TRBD1 (5 bases). The V gene lost 0 bases and the J gene lost 6 bases, with 13 bases spanning the gap. The germline V gene encodes CDR1 SGHTS and CDR2 YDEGEE. CDR3 length: 14 amino acids. For the CDR3, the DNA is TGTGCCAGCAGCTTGGATAGGGGTAGTTCCGAGCAGTACTTC. Translated: CASSLDRGSSEQYF.

The rearrangement joins TRBV19 to TRBJ2-2, with D possibly being TRBD1 (5 bases). V was clipped by 7 bases and J by 0 bases, with 15 bases between them. CDR1 is LNHDA, CDR2 SQIVND, per germline (reference sequence). CDR3 length: 16 residues. The chain's CDR3 is CASNPDSPANTGELFF. The CDR3 nucleotides are TGTGCCAGTAACCCCGACAGCCCAGCGAACACCGGGGAGCTGTTTTTT. The full variable domain, its missing parts supplied by reference TRBV19 and TRBJ2-2, is DGGITQSPKYLFRKEGQNVTLSCEQNLNHDAMYWYRQDPGQGLRLIYYSQIVNDFQKGDIAEGYSVSREKKESFPLTVTSAQKNPTAFYLCASNPDSPANTGELFFGEGSRLTVL.

This clone was detected once. This chain links TRBV6-5 with TRBJ2-5; 14 positions match TRBD2. The germline gives CDR1 MNHEY, CDR2 SVGAGI. The junction had 4 bases not matched to a gene; V was cut back by 2 bases and J by 5 bases. This CDR3 has 16 residues. The CDR3 protein is CASSYGGLAGVETQYF. In nucleotides, the CDR3 is TGTGCCAGCAGTTACGGGGGACTAGCGGGAGTCGAGACCCAGTACTTC.

The J gene is TRBJ2-3, the V gene TRBV9; D not certain. CDR1 is SGDLS, CDR2 YYNGEE, per germline. Trimming shortened V by 0 bases and J by 4 bases, and 18 bases separated the two germline ends. The CDR3 is 17 amino acids. The CDR3 loop reads CASSVGVTALGADTQYF. DNA of the CDR3: TGTGCCAGCAGCGTAGGGGTCACGGCCCTAGGCGCAGATACGCAGTATTTT. The entire variable domain, with the rest obtained from reference TRBV9 and TRBJ2-3, is as follows: DSGVTQTPKHLITATGQRVTLRCSPRSGDLSVYWYQQSLDQGLQFLIQYYNGEERAKGNILERFSAQQFPDLHSELNLSSLELGDSALYFCASSVGVTALGADTQYFGPGTRLTVL.